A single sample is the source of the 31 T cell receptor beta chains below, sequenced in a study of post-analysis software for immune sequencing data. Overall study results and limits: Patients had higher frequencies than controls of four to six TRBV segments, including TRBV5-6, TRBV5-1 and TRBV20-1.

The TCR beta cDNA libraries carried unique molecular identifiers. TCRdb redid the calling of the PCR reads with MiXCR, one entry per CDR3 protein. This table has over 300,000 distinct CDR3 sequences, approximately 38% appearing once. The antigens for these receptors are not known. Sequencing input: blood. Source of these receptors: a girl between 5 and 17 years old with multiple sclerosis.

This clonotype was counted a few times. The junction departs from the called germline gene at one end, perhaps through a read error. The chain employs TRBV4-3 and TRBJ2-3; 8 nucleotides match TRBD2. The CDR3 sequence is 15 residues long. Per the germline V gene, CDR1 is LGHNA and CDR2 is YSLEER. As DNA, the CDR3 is TGCCCCAGCAGCCAAGACTGGGGACTAGACGATACGCAGTATTTT. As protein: CPSSQDWGLDDTQYF.

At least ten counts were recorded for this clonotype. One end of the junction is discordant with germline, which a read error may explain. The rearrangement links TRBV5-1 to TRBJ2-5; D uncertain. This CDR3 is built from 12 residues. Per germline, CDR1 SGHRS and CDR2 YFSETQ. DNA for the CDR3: TGTGCCAGCAGCTTGGACCAAGAGACCCAGTACTTC. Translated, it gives CASSLDQETQYF.

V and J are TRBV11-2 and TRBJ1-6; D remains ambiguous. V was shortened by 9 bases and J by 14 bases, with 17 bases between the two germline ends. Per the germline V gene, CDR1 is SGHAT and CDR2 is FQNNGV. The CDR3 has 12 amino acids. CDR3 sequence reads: CASSPTGESLHF. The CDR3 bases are TGTGCCAGTAGCCCGACCGGAGAGTCCCTCCACTTT.

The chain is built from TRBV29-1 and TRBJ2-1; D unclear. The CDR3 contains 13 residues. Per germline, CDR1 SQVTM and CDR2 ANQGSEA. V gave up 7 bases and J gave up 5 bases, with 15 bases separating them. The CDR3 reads CSARRYEDNEQFF. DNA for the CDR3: TGCAGCGCGAGACGGTATGAGGACAATGAGCAGTTCTTC.

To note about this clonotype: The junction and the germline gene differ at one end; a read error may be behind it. In DNA form, the CDR3 reads TGTACCAGCAGTTTAGGGGCTGGCTATGGCTACACCTTC. The encoded protein is CTSSLGAGYGYTF. The chain carries TRBV7-9 and TRBJ1-2, with D perhaps matching TRBD1 (5 bases). This CDR3 spans 13 amino acids. Germline CDR1 is SEHNR and CDR2 is FQNEAQ (reference sequence).

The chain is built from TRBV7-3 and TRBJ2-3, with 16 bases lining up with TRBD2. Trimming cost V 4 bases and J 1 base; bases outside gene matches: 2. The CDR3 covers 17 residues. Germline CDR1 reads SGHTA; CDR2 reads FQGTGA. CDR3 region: CASSSGTSGGGTDTQYF. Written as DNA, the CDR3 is TGTGCCAGCAGCTCCGGGACTAGCGGGGGGGGCACAGATACGCAGTATTTT. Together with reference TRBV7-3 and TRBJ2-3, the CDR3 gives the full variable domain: GAGVSQTPSNKVTEKGKYVELRCDPISGHTALYWYRQSLGQGPEFLIYFQGTGAADDSGLPNDRFFAVRPEGSVSTLKIQRTERGDSAVYLCASSSGTSGGGTDTQYFGPGTRLTVL.

CDR3 coding DNA: TGTGCCAGCAGCCGCCGAGTCGGGGGGTGGACTGAAGCTTTCTTT. Amino acid sequence: CASSRRVGGWTEAFF. The V gene is TRBV5-6, the J gene TRBJ1-1; possible D gene TRBD1, 5 bases. The V gene's germline CDR1 is SGHDT and CDR2 YYEEEE. The CDR3 length is 15 residues. V lost 4 bases and J lost 5, with 18 bases in between.

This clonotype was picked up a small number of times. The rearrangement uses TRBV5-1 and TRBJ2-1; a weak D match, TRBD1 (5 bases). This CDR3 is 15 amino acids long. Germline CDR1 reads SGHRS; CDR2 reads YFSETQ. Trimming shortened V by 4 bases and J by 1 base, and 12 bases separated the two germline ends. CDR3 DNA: TGCGCCAGCAGCCCGGTTACAGGATCCTACAATGAGCAGTTCTTC. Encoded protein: CASSPVTGSYNEQFF.

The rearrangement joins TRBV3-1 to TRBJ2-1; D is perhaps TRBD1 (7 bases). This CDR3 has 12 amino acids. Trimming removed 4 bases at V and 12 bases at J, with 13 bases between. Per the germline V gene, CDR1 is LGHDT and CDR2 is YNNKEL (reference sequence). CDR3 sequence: CASSPQGGGQFF. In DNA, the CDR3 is TGTGCCAGCAGCCCGCAGGGGGGTGGGCAGTTCTTC.

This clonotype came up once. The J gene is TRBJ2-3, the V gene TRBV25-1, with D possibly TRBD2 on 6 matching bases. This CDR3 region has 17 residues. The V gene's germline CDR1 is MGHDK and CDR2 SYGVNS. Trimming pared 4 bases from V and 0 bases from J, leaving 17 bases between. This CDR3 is CASSALIGTPSTDTQYF. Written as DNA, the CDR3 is TGTGCCAGCAGTGCCTTAATAGGGACTCCAAGCACAGATACGCAGTATTTT.

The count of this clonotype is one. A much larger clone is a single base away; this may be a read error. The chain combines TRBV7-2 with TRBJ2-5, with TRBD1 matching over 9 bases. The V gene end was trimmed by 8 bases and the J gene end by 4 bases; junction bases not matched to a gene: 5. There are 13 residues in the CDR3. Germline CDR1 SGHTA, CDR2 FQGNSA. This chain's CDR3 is CASGTTGGETQYF. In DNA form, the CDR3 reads TGTGCCAGCGGCACGACAGGGGGAGAGACCCAGTACTTC.

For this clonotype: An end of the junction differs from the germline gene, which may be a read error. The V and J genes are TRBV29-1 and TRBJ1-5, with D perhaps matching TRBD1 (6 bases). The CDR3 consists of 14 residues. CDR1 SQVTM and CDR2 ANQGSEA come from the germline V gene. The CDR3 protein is CSVISGASDQPQHF. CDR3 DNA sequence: TGCAGCGTTATATCAGGGGCTAGCGATCAGCCCCAGCATTTT.

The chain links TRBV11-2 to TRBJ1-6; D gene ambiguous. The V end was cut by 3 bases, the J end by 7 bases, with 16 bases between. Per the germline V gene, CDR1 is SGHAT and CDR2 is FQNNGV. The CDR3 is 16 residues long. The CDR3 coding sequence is TGTGCCAGCAGCTTTGAATTATCCTTCGGGAATTCACCCCTCCACTTT. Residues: CASSFELSFGNSPLHF.

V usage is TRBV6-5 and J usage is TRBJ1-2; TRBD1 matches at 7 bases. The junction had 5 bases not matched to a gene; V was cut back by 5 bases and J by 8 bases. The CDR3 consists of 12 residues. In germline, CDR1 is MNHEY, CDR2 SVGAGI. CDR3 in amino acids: CASSRTGRGYTF. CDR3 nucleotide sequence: TGTGCCAGCAGTAGGACAGGCCGGGGCTACACCTTC.

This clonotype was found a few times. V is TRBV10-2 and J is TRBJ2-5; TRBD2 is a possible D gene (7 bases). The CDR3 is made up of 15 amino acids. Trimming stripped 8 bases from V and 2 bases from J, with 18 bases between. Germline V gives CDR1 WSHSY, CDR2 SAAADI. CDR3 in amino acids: CASGGAKAGQETQYF. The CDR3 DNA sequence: TGCGCCAGCGGGGGGGCCAAAGCGGGGCAAGAGACCCAGTACTTC.

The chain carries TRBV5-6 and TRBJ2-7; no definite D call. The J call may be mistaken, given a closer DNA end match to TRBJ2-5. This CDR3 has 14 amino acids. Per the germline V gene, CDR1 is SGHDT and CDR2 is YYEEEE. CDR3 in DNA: TGTGCCAGCAGCAACAACCCCGGAAGGGAGACCCAGTACTTC. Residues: CASSNNPGRETQYF.

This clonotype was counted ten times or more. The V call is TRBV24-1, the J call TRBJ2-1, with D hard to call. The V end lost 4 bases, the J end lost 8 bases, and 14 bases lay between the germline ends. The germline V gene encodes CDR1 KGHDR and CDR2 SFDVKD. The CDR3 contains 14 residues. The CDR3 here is CATSDLQTGDEQFF. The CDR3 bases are TGTGCCACCAGTGACCTACAGACTGGGGATGAGCAGTTCTTC.

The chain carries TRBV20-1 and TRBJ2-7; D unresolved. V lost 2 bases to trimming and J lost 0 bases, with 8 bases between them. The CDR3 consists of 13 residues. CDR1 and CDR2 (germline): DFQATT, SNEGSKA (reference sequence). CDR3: CSARSWSSYEQYF. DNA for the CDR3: TGCAGTGCTAGATCCTGGAGCTCCTACGAGCAGTACTTC.

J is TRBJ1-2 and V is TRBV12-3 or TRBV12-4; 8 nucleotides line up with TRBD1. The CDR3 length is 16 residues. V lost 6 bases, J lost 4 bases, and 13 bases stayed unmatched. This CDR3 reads CASSFLDRALPYGYTF. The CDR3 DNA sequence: TGTGCCAGCAGCTTTCTGGACAGGGCTCTCCCCTATGGCTACACCTTC.

CDR3 region: CASSLGYKETQYF. The CDR3 DNA follows: TGTGCCAGCAGCTTAGGGTACAAAGAGACCCAGTACTTC. The chain joins TRBV7-8 to TRBJ2-5; D ambiguous. Trimming took off 1 base at V and 3 bases at J, with 6 bases between the two ends. The CDR3 sequence is 13 residues long. Germline assignment: CDR1 SGHVS and CDR2 FQNEAQ.

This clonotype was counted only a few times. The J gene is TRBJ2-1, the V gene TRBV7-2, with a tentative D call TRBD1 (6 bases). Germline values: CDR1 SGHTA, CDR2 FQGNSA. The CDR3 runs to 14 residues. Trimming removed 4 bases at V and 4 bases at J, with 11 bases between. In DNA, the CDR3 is TGTGCCAGCAGCTCCGGGACACATTACAATGAGCAGTTCTTC. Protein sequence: CASSSGTHYNEQFF.

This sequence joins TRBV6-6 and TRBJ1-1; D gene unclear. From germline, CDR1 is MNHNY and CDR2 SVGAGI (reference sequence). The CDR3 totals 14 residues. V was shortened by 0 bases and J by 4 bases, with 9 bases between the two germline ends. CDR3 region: CASSYSLTSTEAFF. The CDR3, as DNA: TGTGCCAGCAGTTACTCTCTGACGTCCACTGAAGCTTTCTTT.

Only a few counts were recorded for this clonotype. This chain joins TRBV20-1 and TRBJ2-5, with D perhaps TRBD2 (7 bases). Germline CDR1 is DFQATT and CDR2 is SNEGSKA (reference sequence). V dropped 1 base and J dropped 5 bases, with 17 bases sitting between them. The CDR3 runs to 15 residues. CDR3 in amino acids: CSARGEGGAWETQYF. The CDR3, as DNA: TGCAGTGCTAGAGGGGAAGGGGGGGCGTGGGAGACCCAGTACTTC.

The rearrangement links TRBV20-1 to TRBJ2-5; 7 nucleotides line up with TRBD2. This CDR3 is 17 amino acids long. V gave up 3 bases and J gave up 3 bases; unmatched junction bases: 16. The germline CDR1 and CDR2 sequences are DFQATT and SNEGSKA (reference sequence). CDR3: CSASGAGAGPQEETQYF. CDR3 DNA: TGCAGTGCTAGCGGGGCGGGAGCGGGCCCCCAAGAAGAGACCCAGTACTTC.

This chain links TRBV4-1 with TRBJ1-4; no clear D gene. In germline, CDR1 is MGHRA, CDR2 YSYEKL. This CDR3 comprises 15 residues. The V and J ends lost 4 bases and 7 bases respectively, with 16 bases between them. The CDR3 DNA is TGCGCCAGCAGCCGGCCCGGAGTAGGGAGTGAAAAACTGTTTTTT. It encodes CASSRPGVGSEKLFF.

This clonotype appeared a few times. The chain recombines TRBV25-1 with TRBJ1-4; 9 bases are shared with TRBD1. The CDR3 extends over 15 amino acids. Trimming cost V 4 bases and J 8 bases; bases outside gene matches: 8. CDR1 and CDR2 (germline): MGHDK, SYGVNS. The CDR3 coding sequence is TGTGCCAGCAGTGCGTCCGGGACAGGGACCGAAAAACTGTTTTTT. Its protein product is CASSASGTGTEKLFF.

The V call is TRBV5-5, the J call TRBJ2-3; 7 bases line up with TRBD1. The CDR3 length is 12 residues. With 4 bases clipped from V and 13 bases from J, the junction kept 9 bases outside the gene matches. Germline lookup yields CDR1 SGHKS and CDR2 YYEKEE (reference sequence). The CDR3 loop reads CASSKGDSEKYF. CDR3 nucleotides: TGTGCCAGCAGCAAAGGGGACAGTGAAAAGTATTTT.

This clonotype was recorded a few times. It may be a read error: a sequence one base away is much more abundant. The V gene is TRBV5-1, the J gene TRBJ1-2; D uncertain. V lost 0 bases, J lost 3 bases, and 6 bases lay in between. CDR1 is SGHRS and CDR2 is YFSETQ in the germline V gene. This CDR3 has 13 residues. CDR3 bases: TGCGCCAGCAGCTTGGAGGACCACTATGGCTACACCTTC. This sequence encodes CASSLEDHYGYTF.

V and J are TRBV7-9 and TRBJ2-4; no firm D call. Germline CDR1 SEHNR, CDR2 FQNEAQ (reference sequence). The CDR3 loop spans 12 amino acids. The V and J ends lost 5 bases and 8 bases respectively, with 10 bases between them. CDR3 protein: CASSPSSDIQYF. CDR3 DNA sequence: TGTGCCAGCAGCCCAAGTTCGGACATTCAGTACTTC.

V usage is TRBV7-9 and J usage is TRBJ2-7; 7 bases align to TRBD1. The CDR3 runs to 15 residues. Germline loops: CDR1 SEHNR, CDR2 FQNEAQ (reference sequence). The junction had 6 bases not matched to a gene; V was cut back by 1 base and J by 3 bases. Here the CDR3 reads CASSLGQGEGYEQYF. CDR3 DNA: TGTGCCAGCAGCTTAGGACAGGGCGAAGGCTACGAGCAGTACTTC.

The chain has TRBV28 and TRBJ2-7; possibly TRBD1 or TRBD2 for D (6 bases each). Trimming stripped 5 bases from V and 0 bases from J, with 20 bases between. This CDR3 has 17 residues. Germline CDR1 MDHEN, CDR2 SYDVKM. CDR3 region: CASSAAEGGRFSYEQYF. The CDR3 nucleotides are TGTGCCAGCAGTGCTGCCGAGGGGGGTCGCTTCTCCTACGAGCAGTACTTC. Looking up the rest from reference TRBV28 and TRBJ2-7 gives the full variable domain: DVKVTQSSRYLVKRTGEKVFLECVQDMDHENMFWYRQDPGLGLRLIYFSYDVKMKEKGDIPEGYSVSREKKERFSLILESASTNQTSMYLCASSAAEGGRFSYEQYFGPGTRLTVT.